This T cell receptor beta chain was retrieved from a study of CD8 T cell repertoires and HIV-1 epitope variants. Study-level background: T cells were stimulated with Twenty-five Gag and Nef peptides separately. Epitopes were three Gag families plus Nef HW9 and YT9. The baseline condition was 1M T cells left uncultured. General study points: Roughly 5 clonotypes recognized Nef KF9, one HW9, none TAALDMSHF.

Points on this clone: Its antigen is unknown.

Measured with immunoSEQ multiplex PCR; TCRdb has only the in-frame clones, and not every one. The sample holds some 5,000 clones, 60% to 80% seen once. The CDR3 length is 12 residues. Germline V gives CDR1 SGHTS, CDR2 YDEGEE. With V trimmed by 1 base and J by 15 bases, 5 bases remained unmatched. The sample taken for sequencing was cultured CD8+ T cells derived from PBMCs. The gene calls are TRBV5-8 and TRBJ2-1; the match to TRBD1 covers 9 bases. The clonotype was recovered from a male donor with HIV. The CDR3 loop reads CASSLWDRVPFF. The DNA of the CDR3 is TGTGCCAGCAGCTTGTGGGACAGGGTTCCGTTCTTC.